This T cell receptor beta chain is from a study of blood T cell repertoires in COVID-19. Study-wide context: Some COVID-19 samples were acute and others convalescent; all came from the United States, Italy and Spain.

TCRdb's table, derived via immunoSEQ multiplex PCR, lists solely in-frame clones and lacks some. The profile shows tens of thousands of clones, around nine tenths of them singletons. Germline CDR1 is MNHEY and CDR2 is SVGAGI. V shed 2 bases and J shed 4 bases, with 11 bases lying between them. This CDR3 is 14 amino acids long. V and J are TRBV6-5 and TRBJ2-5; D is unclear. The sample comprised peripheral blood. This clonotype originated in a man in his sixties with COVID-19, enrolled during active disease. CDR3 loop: CASSYGSSAETQYF. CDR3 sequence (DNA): TGTGCCAGCAGTTACGGTAGCAGTGCAGAGACCCAGTACTTC.